Sequencing of this TCR beta chain was carried out in a study of long-term antiretroviral therapy in people with HIV. Study conclusions and caveats: All time points showed a repertoire dominated by clones expanded before ART.

Each contributor possessed a minimum of one pre-ART and a minimum of two post-ART PBMC samples. Points on this clone: The antigen remains unidentified.

The assay, immunoSEQ v3.0, was run at survey level. Some clones are missing from TCRdb's copy, which holds only in-frame ones; the method was immunoSEQ multiplex PCR. Here the sample spans tens of thousands of clones, roughly 84% being singletons. The TCR sequence derives from a man aged 50 to 59 with HIV. Sequenced material: unsorted PBMCs, taken 2 years after starting antiretroviral therapy.

Here the CDR3 DNA reads TGTGCCAGCAGCGTAGGGGCGGGACTCTACGAGCAGTACTTC. This encodes CASSVGAGLYEQYF. J is TRBJ2-7 and V is TRBV9; D is perhaps TRBD2 (6 bases). The V gene's germline CDR1 is SGDLS and CDR2 YYNGEE. V lost 0 bases, J lost 3 bases, and 10 bases lay in between. The CDR3 is made up of 14 amino acids.